One and the same sample provided the 31 T cell receptor beta chains below, sequenced in a study of cytotoxic CD8 clonotypes in ibrutinib-treated CLL. Data came from immunoSEQ multiplex PCR; TCRdb stores just in-frame clones and leaves some out. The sample lists approximately 150,000 clones, 70% to 85% occurring once. The specimen was PBMCs, collected after 12 months of ibrutinib treatment. These TCRs come from a human donor with chronic lymphocytic leukemia.

To note about this clone: Mismatch with germline at one junction end may stem from a read error. The chain employs TRBV6-1 and TRBJ2-1; 10 nucleotides line up with TRBD2. The CDR3 has 13 amino acids. Germline CDR1 is MNHNS and CDR2 is SASEGT. CDR3 loop: CAGSGRANIEQFF. CDR3 sequence (DNA): TGTGCCGGCAGCGGGAGGGCCAATATTGAGCAGTTCTTC.

This chain links TRBV6-5 with TRBJ2-3; D is unclear. CDR3 length: 14 amino acids. Trimming stripped 2 bases from V and 2 bases from J, with 8 bases between. Germline assignment: CDR1 MNHEY and CDR2 SVGAGI. The CDR3 here is CASSYSPYTDTQYF. In nucleotides, the CDR3 is TGTGCCAGCAGTTACAGCCCATACACAGATACGCAGTATTTT.

This clone was seen just once. The chain has TRBV7-2 and TRBJ1-5; D is uncertain. The V gene lost 1 base and the J gene lost 3 bases, with 7 bases spanning the gap. Germline CDR1 SGHTA, CDR2 FQGNSA. The CDR3 is 14 residues long. The CDR3 bases are TGTGCCAGCAGCTTAGGAGGGCTCAATCAGCCCCAGCATTTT. Protein product: CASSLGGLNQPQHF. The complete variable domain, with remaining parts taken from reference TRBV7-2 and TRBJ1-5, reads GAGVSQSPSNKVTEKGKDVELRCDPISGHTALYWYRQSLGQGLEFLIYFQGNSAPDKSGLPSDRFSAERTGGSVSTLTIQRTQQEDSAVYLCASSLGGLNQPQHFGDGTRLSIL.

This clone was observed a single time. The chain links TRBV6-5 to TRBJ1-2; a possible D gene is TRBD1 (5 bases). With 6 bases removed from V and 4 bases from J, the gap between germline ends came to 15 bases. This CDR3 is 14 amino acids long. Germline CDR1 MNHEY, CDR2 SVGAGI. In DNA form, the CDR3 reads TGTGCCAGCAGCAGGGAGGAGGGTGGCTATGGCTACACCTTC. Translating gives CASSREEGGYGYTF.

In its sample, this clone was seen a few times. CDR3 coding DNA: TGTGCCAGCAAGAAGACAGGGTACGTGGGGCAGTTCTTC. Amino acid sequence: CASKKTGYVGQFF. The rearrangement links TRBV6-5 to TRBJ2-1; 7 nucleotides agree with TRBD1. After removal of 7 bases from V and 12 bases from J, the junction contained 12 bases not matched to a gene. This CDR3 has 13 amino acids. Germline-derived CDR1 and CDR2 are MNHEY and SVGAGI.

This chain connects TRBV5-4 to TRBJ1-2; D is perhaps TRBD1 (6 bases). The CDR3 sequence is 13 residues long. With 5 bases removed from V and 4 bases from J, the gap between germline ends came to 12 bases. CDR1 is SGHNT, CDR2 YYREEE, per germline (reference sequence). The CDR3 coding sequence is TGTGCCAGCAGATCTTCAGGGGCCTATGGCTACACCTTC. This sequence encodes CASRSSGAYGYTF.

This clone occurred once. This rearrangement joins TRBV9 to TRBJ2-3; 9 nucleotides line up with TRBD2. Losses at the gene ends were 4 bases for V and 4 bases for J; bases not matched to a gene: 7. CDR3 length equals 15 residues. Looked up from germline, CDR1 is SGDLS and CDR2 is YYNGEE. The CDR3 protein is CASSPGAGGPDTQYF. The CDR3 DNA follows: TGTGCCAGCAGCCCAGGAGCGGGAGGCCCAGATACGCAGTATTTT.

In its sample, this clone was seen a few times. V is TRBV9 and J is TRBJ2-3, with TRBD1 as a possible D gene (6 bases). The CDR3 has 14 residues. Trimming took 4 bases from V and 0 from J, leaving 9 bases between them. The germline V gene has CDR1 SGDLS and CDR2 YYNGEE. CDR3: CASSSTGSTDTQYF. CDR3 nucleotide sequence: TGTGCCAGCAGCTCCACAGGGAGCACAGATACGCAGTATTTT.

In its sample, this clone was seen once. This chain links TRBV6-4 with TRBJ1-2, with D perhaps matching TRBD1 (5 bases). This CDR3 has 14 amino acids. CDR1 MRHNA and CDR2 SNTAGT come from the germline V gene. V lost 6 bases, J lost 3 bases, and 14 bases lay in between. The CDR3 DNA reads TGTGCCAGCAGCCCCGGGGGGGGTCACTATGGCTACACCTTC. Its protein is CASSPGGGHYGYTF.

This clone came up once. The rearrangement joins TRBV7-2 to TRBJ2-7; D is ambiguous. The CDR3 is made up of 14 amino acids. The V gene lost 2 bases and the J gene lost 3 bases, with 11 bases spanning the gap. Looked up from germline, CDR1 is SGHTA and CDR2 is FQGNSA. CDR3 coding DNA: TGTGCCAGCAGCTTAAAGTCCATGGGCTACGAGCAGTACTTC. It codes for CASSLKSMGYEQYF.

For this clone: This specimen includes other DNA sequences encoding the same CDR3. The V and J genes are TRBV19 and TRBJ1-5, with no clear D. The V and J ends lost 2 bases and 4 bases respectively, with 6 bases between them. The CDR3 has 13 residues. CDR1 is LNHDA and CDR2 is SQIVND in the germline V gene (reference sequence). CDR3: CASSISRNQPQHF. The CDR3 coding sequence is TGTGCCAGTAGTATATCCCGAAATCAGCCCCAGCATTTT.

The chain recombines TRBV2 with TRBJ2-1; 10 bases are shared with TRBD2. The CDR3 contains 14 residues. From germline, CDR1 is SNHLY and CDR2 FYNNEI. Trimming removed 11 bases from V and 4 bases from J; junction bases left unmatched: 8. The CDR3 loop is CAGLAGVSYNEQFF. The CDR3 nucleotides read TGTGCCGGCCTAGCGGGAGTATCTTACAATGAGCAGTTCTTC. Full variable domain (rest looked up from reference TRBV2 and TRBJ2-1): EPEVTQTPSHQVTQMGQEVILRCVPISNHLYFYWYRQILGQKVEFLVSFYNNEISEKSEIFDDQFSVERPDGSNFTLKIRSTKLEDSAMYFCAGLAGVSYNEQFFGPGTRLTVL.

V and J are TRBV7-9 and TRBJ1-1; a weak D match, TRBD1 (6 bases). Germline CDR1 is SEHNR and CDR2 is FQNEAQ (reference sequence). The CDR3 runs 16 residues. Trimming took 5 bases from V and 3 from J, leaving 19 bases between them. CDR3 residues: CASSLSIRGWDTEAFF. The DNA of the CDR3 is TGTGCCAGCAGCCTTTCGATCAGGGGATGGGACACTGAAGCTTTCTTT. The whole variable domain, remainder taken from reference TRBV7-9 and TRBJ1-1, is DTGVSQNPRHKITKRGQNVTFRCDPISEHNRLYWYRQTLGQGPEFLTYFQNEAQLEKSRLLSDRFSAERPKGSFSTLEIQRTEQGDSAMYLCASSLSIRGWDTEAFFGQGTRLTVV.

The chain links TRBV9 to TRBJ1-4; D call uncertain. The germline V gene encodes CDR1 SGDLS and CDR2 YYNGEE. The CDR3 totals 14 residues. V was cut by 0 bases and J by 4 bases, with 7 bases left in between. CDR3 in amino acids: CASSVAGFNEKLFF. CDR3 nucleotide sequence: TGTGCCAGCAGCGTAGCCGGCTTTAATGAAAAACTGTTTTTT. Together with reference TRBV9 and TRBJ1-4, the CDR3 gives the full variable domain: DSGVTQTPKHLITATGQRVTLRCSPRSGDLSVYWYQQSLDQGLQFLIQYYNGEERAKGNILERFSAQQFPDLHSELNLSSLELGDSALYFCASSVAGFNEKLFFGSGTQLSVL.

V usage is TRBV18 and J usage is TRBJ2-3, with D possibly being TRBD1 (6 bases). This CDR3 has 16 residues. Between the trimmed V and J ends, which lost 5 bases and 5 bases, there was a span of 20 bases. Germline V gene data show CDR1 as KGHSH and CDR2 as LQKENI. CDR3 region: CASSSRMTGVQDTQYF. Here the CDR3 DNA reads TGTGCCAGCTCATCACGAATGACAGGAGTTCAAGATACGCAGTATTTT.

The gene calls are TRBV28 and TRBJ2-7; unclear D gene. This CDR3 is built from 17 residues. Germline loops: CDR1 MDHEN, CDR2 SYDVKM. Trimming cost V 5 bases and J 2 bases, with 22 bases left between them. The CDR3 spells CASSILTHTGFAYEQYF. CDR3 nucleotide sequence: TGTGCCAGCAGTATACTTACGCATACGGGTTTCGCCTACGAGCAGTACTTC.

V is TRBV7-9 and J is TRBJ2-7, with TRBD2 identical over 13 bases. Trimming took 5 bases from V and 1 from J; bases not matched to a gene: 5. Germline lookup yields CDR1 SEHNR and CDR2 FQNEAQ (reference sequence). The CDR3 is 16 amino acids. The CDR3 DNA is TGTGCCAGCAGCCCTTGGACTAGCGGGGGATCCTACGAGCAGTACTTC. Protein sequence: CASSPWTSGGSYEQYF.

This clone is termed medium-sized (0.01 to 0.1%). The V call is TRBV7-9, the J call TRBJ2-1; 9 bases align to TRBD1. The CDR3 sequence is 15 residues long. In germline, CDR1 is SEHNR, CDR2 FQNEAQ (reference sequence). V was pared by 4 bases and J by 4 bases, with 5 bases of the junction left unmatched. The CDR3 region has the DNA TGTGCCAGCAGCTCCGGGACAGGGATTTACAATGAGCAGTTCTTC. Residues: CASSSGTGIYNEQFF.

This clone was seen only a few times. The chain couples TRBV28 to TRBJ1-1, with D maybe TRBD1 (6 bases). Germline CDR1 is MDHEN and CDR2 is SYDVKM. The CDR3 consists of 17 residues. Trimming stripped 4 bases from V and 2 bases from J, with 20 bases between. The CDR3 nucleotides are TGTGCCAGCAGTTCGACAGGCCCGGGAAGGGCTAACACTGAAGCTTTCTTT. Translation gives CASSSTGPGRANTEAFF.

This clone was recorded many times. Mismatch with germline at one junction end may stem from a read error. This sequence joins TRBV7-2 and TRBJ2-1; D not resolved. CDR3 length: 16 amino acids. Germline V gene data show CDR1 as SGHTA and CDR2 as FQGNSA. The CDR3 DNA reads TGTGCCAGCAGCTTCACGGCCGGCCCCCCCACAAAGGGTCTTCTCTTC. It yields the protein CASSFTAGPPTKGLLF.

The chain employs TRBV5-1 and TRBJ1-4, with 9 bases fitting TRBD1. The V and J ends lost 3 bases and 8 bases, in that order; junction bases with no gene match: 8. This CDR3 contains 15 residues. Germline values: CDR1 SGHRS, CDR2 YFSETQ. CDR3 coding DNA: TGCGCCAGCAGCTCAAACAGGGGGCAAGGGGAAAAACTGTTTTTT. Protein product: CASSSNRGQGEKLFF.

For this clone: An end of the junction does not agree with germline; a read error may underlie this. The chain employs TRBV4-1 and TRBJ2-7; 10 positions agree with TRBD1. This CDR3 has 14 residues. Germline CDR1 is MGHRA and CDR2 is YSYEKL. CDR3 sequence: CASSLGTGAYERYF. For the CDR3, the DNA is TGCGCCAGCAGCCTTGGGACAGGGGCCTACGAGCGGTACTTC.

This rearrangement joins TRBV9 to TRBJ1-2; D remains ambiguous. The germline CDR1 and CDR2 sequences are SGDLS and YYNGEE. V lost 1 base and J lost 3, with 7 bases in between. This CDR3 contains 13 residues. The CDR3 is CASSVSGDYGYTF. The CDR3 nucleotides read TGTGCCAGCAGCGTATCCGGGGACTATGGCTACACCTTC. The whole variable domain, filled in from reference TRBV9 and TRBJ1-2, reads DSGVTQTPKHLITATGQRVTLRCSPRSGDLSVYWYQQSLDQGLQFLIQYYNGEERAKGNILERFSAQQFPDLHSELNLSSLELGDSALYFCASSVSGDYGYTFGSGTRLTVV.

V is TRBV6-5 and J is TRBJ2-1; TRBD2 matches 11 bases. There are 16 residues in the CDR3. Germline values: CDR1 MNHEY, CDR2 SVGAGI. V shed 2 bases, J shed 8 bases, and the junction held 8 bases outside the gene matches. The CDR3 DNA sequence: TGTGCCAGCAGTTACGATAGCGGGGGGGCTCTCTATGAGCAGTTCTTC. Amino acids: CASSYDSGGALYEQFF.

This chain uses TRBV6-4 with TRBJ1-5; D remains unclear. The germline V gene encodes CDR1 MRHNA and CDR2 SNTAGT. CDR3 length: 13 amino acids. The CDR3 is CAHRRHLNQPQHF. The CDR3 DNA reads as TGTGCGCACCGGCGGCACCTCAATCAGCCCCAGCATTTT.

This rearrangement joins TRBV5-1 to TRBJ1-2; 9 bases are a match to TRBD1. Trimming at V came to 4 bases and at J to 7 bases, leaving 11 bases not matched to a gene. This CDR3 region has 15 residues. Looked up from germline, CDR1 is SGHRS and CDR2 is YFSETQ. CDR3 sequence (DNA): TGCGCCAGCAGCGGGATCGGACAGGGGTACCGTGGCTACACCTTC. Translated, it gives CASSGIGQGYRGYTF.

V usage is TRBV6-1 and J usage is TRBJ2-5; TRBD1 matches 7 bases. The V and J ends lost 6 bases and 5 bases, in that order; junction bases with no gene match: 9. This CDR3 spans 14 amino acids. The germline gives CDR1 MNHNS, CDR2 SASEGT. The CDR3 loop reads CASRSQGFGETQYF. The CDR3 nucleotides read TGTGCCAGCAGATCACAGGGGTTTGGGGAGACCCAGTACTTC.

The rearrangement uses TRBV2 and TRBJ2-7, with a tentative D call TRBD1 (6 bases). The CDR3 covers 12 residues. V was shortened by 5 bases and J by 4 bases, with 9 bases between the two germline ends. Germline V gene data show CDR1 as SNHLY and CDR2 as FYNNEI. The DNA for the CDR3 is TGTGCCAGCAGTTTACAGGGTTACGAGCAGTACTTC. As protein: CASSLQGYEQYF.

This clone was observed a single time. J is TRBJ2-3 and V is TRBV2; a possible D gene is TRBD2 (5 bases). CDR3 length: 13 residues. The germline V and J ends were trimmed by 6 bases and 1 base, with 8 bases remaining between them. Germline CDR1 and CDR2: SNHLY and FYNNEI. As DNA, the CDR3 is TGTGCCAGCAGCTCGGAGGGCACAGATACGCAGTATTTT. Translating gives CASSSEGTDTQYF.

The CDR3 DNA is TGCGCCAGCAGCTTGGTCGGGGGAGTGGGCTATGGCTACACCTTC. Translating it yields CASSLVGGVGYGYTF. The chain links TRBV5-1 to TRBJ1-2; perhaps TRBD1 as D (5 bases). The CDR3 runs to 15 residues. Trimming stripped 0 bases from V and 4 bases from J, with 13 bases between. Germline lookup yields CDR1 SGHRS and CDR2 YFSETQ.

CDR3 DNA sequence: TGTGCCAGCAGCTTTGGGCTTCTCGGGGGCTATTCCTACGAGCAGTACTTC. Residues: CASSFGLLGGYSYEQYF. The rearrangement joins TRBV11-3 to TRBJ2-7; D tentatively reads TRBD1 or TRBD2 (6 bases each). CDR1 and CDR2 (germline): SGHNT, YENEEA. The ends were cut back, 3 bases at V and 1 base at J, with 19 bases in the middle. This CDR3 has 17 residues. Using reference TRBV11-3 and TRBJ2-7 for the parts outside the CDR3, the full variable domain is EAGVVQSPRYKIIEKKQPVAFWCNPISGHNTLYWYLQNLGQGPELLIRYENEEAVDDSQLPKDRFSAERLKGVDSTLKIQPAELGDSAVYLCASSFGLLGGYSYEQYFGPGTRLTVT.